Each of the 28 T cell receptor beta chains below was sequenced from the same sample in a study. MiXCR, applied by TCRdb to the RT-PCR reads, yields one record per CDR3 protein. This table has almost 700,000 distinct CDR3 sequences, 14% appearing once. Specimen: memory CD4+ T cells from blood. The receptors were sampled from a female donor in good health, serving as a healthy control.

This clonotype was detected ten times or more. The rearrangement uses TRBV20-1 and TRBJ2-5, with D possibly TRBD2 on 5 matching bases. This CDR3 is built from 14 residues. The V end was cut by 0 bases, the J end by 1 base, with 9 bases between. CDR1 and CDR2 (germline): DFQATT, SNEGSKA (reference sequence). CDR3 coding DNA: TGCAGTGCTAGAGATCGAAGCGGCCAAGAGACCCAGTACTTC. Translated: CSARDRSGQETQYF.

Here the CDR3 reads CASSAFRDKNTGELFF. CDR3 DNA: TGTGCCAGCAGTGCCTTCCGGGACAAGAACACCGGGGAGCTGTTTTTT. The rearrangement links TRBV12-3 or TRBV12-4 to TRBJ2-2, with D maybe TRBD1 (6 bases). Trimming pared 5 bases from V and 1 base from J, leaving 14 bases between. The CDR3 is 16 residues long.

This clonotype was counted a few times. The V gene is TRBV12-3 or TRBV12-4, the J gene TRBJ1-5, with D uncertain. The CDR3 is made up of 14 amino acids. V lost 7 bases to trimming and J lost 1 base, with 11 bases between them. The DNA for the CDR3 is TGTGCCAGCACCTACGGTGGAAGCAATCAGCCCCAGCATTTT. It translates to CASTYGGSNQPQHF.

This clonotype was seen more than once but under ten times. This rearrangement joins TRBV5-1 to TRBJ1-2, with unresolved D. Trimming removed 0 bases from V and 6 bases from J, with 15 bases in between. From germline, CDR1 is SGHRS and CDR2 YFSETQ. The CDR3 extends over 15 amino acids. The CDR3 nucleotides read TGCGCCAGCAGCTTGGCCGTGCCTTGGCGGGATGGCTACACCTTC. It yields the protein CASSLAVPWRDGYTF.

The chain joins TRBV20-1 to TRBJ1-5, with 7 bases identical to TRBD1. The CDR3 contains 15 residues. Per the germline V gene, CDR1 is DFQATT and CDR2 is SNEGSKA (reference sequence). V lost 4 bases, J lost 1 base, and 7 bases stayed unmatched. CDR3: CSANPGQASNQPQHF. In DNA, the CDR3 is TGCAGTGCTAACCCCGGACAGGCCAGCAATCAGCCCCAGCATTTT.

The chain is built from TRBV6-6 and TRBJ2-7; 10 bases fit TRBD2. The CDR3 length is 15 residues. Germline V gene data show CDR1 as MNHNY and CDR2 as SVGAGI (reference sequence). V trimming: 3 bases; J trimming: 0 bases; junction bases outside the gene matches: 2. The CDR3 region has the DNA TGTGCCAGCAGTTATGGGACTAGCGACTCCTACGAGCAGTACTTC. Protein: CASSYGTSDSYEQYF.

In DNA, the CDR3 is TGTGCCAGCAGTGAACCTCTTCAGGCCAACGTCCTGACTTTC. Its translation: CASSEPLQANVLTF. The chain combines TRBV6-1 with TRBJ2-6; D uncertain. Germline assignment: CDR1 MNHNS and CDR2 SASEGT. Trimming shortened V by 2 bases and J by 6 bases, and 8 bases separated the two germline ends. CDR3 length: 14 residues.

In this sample, this clonotype turned up many times. The gene calls are TRBV6-5 and TRBJ2-7; 7 nucleotides line up with TRBD2. There are 13 residues in the CDR3. V gave up 11 bases and J gave up 1 base; unmatched junction bases: 8. CDR1 is MNHEY and CDR2 is SVGAGI in the germline V gene. CDR3 sequence: CAGGSSGSYEQYF. The CDR3 nucleotides read TGTGCCGGCGGGTCTAGCGGATCCTACGAGCAGTACTTC.

This clonotype was seen at least ten times. The chain combines TRBV15 with TRBJ2-2; D remains ambiguous. Trimming left V 0 bases short and J 4 bases short, with 15 bases between. This CDR3 spans 17 amino acids. From germline, CDR1 is LNHNV and CDR2 YYDKDF (reference sequence). CDR3 bases: TGTGCCACCAGCAGAGATTCTGCGGCCACTACCACCGGGGAGCTGTTTTTT. Translation gives CATSRDSAATTTGELFF.

This clonotype was picked up a small number of times. J is TRBJ1-6 and V is TRBV7-2, with 7 bases identical to TRBD1. This CDR3 contains 13 residues. The germline gives CDR1 SGHTA, CDR2 FQGNSA. With 4 bases clipped from V and 10 bases from J, the junction kept 4 bases outside the gene matches. The CDR3 region is CASSSTGSSPLHF. CDR3 in DNA: TGTGCCAGCAGCTCGACAGGGAGCTCACCCCTCCACTTT.

The chain is built from TRBV27 and TRBJ1-6; possibly TRBD1 for D (6 bases). Germline V lookup: CDR1 MNHEY, CDR2 SMNVEV (reference sequence). This CDR3 has 13 residues. Trimming stripped 3 bases from V and 7 bases from J, with 7 bases between. CDR3 amino acids: CASSLGTNSPLHF. The CDR3 region has the DNA TGTGCCAGCAGTTTGGGGACAAATTCACCCCTCCACTTT.

The chain uses TRBV6-5 and TRBJ1-2; D possibly corresponds to TRBD1 (6 bases). Germline values: CDR1 MNHEY, CDR2 SVGAGI. The CDR3 length is 14 residues. Trimming pared 6 bases from V and 8 bases from J, leaving 19 bases between. The chain's CDR3 is CASRRSGAEGGYTF. The CDR3 bases are TGTGCCAGCAGACGTTCGGGGGCGGAGGGAGGCTACACCTTC.

This clonotype was observed at least ten times. The chain recombines TRBV20-1 with TRBJ1-2, with 7 bases that match TRBD1. Trimming cost V 2 bases and J 7 bases; bases outside gene matches: 10. Per the germline V gene, CDR1 is DFQATT and CDR2 is SNEGSKA (reference sequence). The CDR3 contains 14 residues. CDR3: CSARNDRDVSGYTF. CDR3 nucleotide sequence: TGCAGTGCTAGAAATGACAGGGATGTCTCTGGCTACACCTTC.

The chain recombines TRBV18 with TRBJ2-3; D is possibly TRBD2 (6 bases). Germline V lookup: CDR1 KGHSH, CDR2 LQKENI. This CDR3 comprises 16 residues. Trimming stripped 3 bases from V and 6 bases from J, with 19 bases between. The CDR3: CASSPQDGTPGDTQYF. Written as DNA, the CDR3 is TGTGCCAGCTCACCCCAAGACGGGACTCCTGGGGATACGCAGTATTTT.

This clonotype was found a few times. The chain has TRBV28 and TRBJ1-2; the D is unclear. Germline-derived CDR1 and CDR2 are MDHEN and SYDVKM. Trimming cost V 1 base and J 8 bases, with 11 bases left between them. The CDR3 covers 13 residues. CDR3 sequence reads: CASSLLENRGYTF. The DNA of the CDR3 is TGTGCCAGCAGTTTATTGGAAAACCGAGGCTACACCTTC.

This clonotype was seen a single time. The V and J genes are TRBV20-1 and TRBJ1-3; 7 nucleotides agree with TRBD1. The CDR3 spans 14 residues. V lost 5 bases to trimming and J lost 5 bases; unmatched junction nucleotides: 9. The germline gives CDR1 DFQATT, CDR2 SNEGSKA (reference sequence). The CDR3 sequence is CSARLGTARNTIYF. CDR3 bases: TGCAGTGCTCGATTGGGGACAGCTCGAAACACCATATATTTT.

This clonotype has a handful of counts. The chain combines TRBV20-1 with TRBJ1-1, with 7 bases identical to TRBD1. J gave up 4 bases and V 5 bases, and 10 bases lay outside the gene matches. The CDR3 runs to 14 residues. Germline V gives CDR1 DFQATT, CDR2 SNEGSKA (reference sequence). CDR3 DNA: TGCAGTGCTCGCCGGGAGGGGGCAGGCACTGAAGCTTTCTTT. Its protein is CSARREGAGTEAFF.

The chain links TRBV20-1 to TRBJ2-1; TRBD2 matches at 8 bases. The germline gives CDR1 DFQATT, CDR2 SNEGSKA (reference sequence). The CDR3 spans 11 residues. Germline trimming cut 5 bases from V and 11 bases from J; bases unmatched to any gene: 5. The CDR3 region has the DNA TGCAGTGCTCTGATAGCGGGGAAGCAGTTCTTC. Residues: CSALIAGKQFF.

This clonotype occurred many times. This chain links TRBV20-1 with TRBJ1-5, with D maybe TRBD1 (6 bases). The CDR3 totals 14 residues. The germline V and J ends were trimmed by 4 bases and 6 bases, with 16 bases remaining between them. CDR1 and CDR2 (germline): DFQATT, SNEGSKA (reference sequence). CDR3: CSAMETGPGQPQHF. The CDR3 DNA is TGCAGTGCTATGGAAACAGGGCCTGGTCAGCCCCAGCATTTT.

This clonotype was picked up many times. The chain couples TRBV7-3 to TRBJ2-3; 10 bases map to TRBD2. The trim removed 5 bases at V and 0 bases at J, leaving 5 bases unmatched. Per germline, CDR1 SGHTA and CDR2 FQGTGA. This CDR3 comprises 16 residues. The CDR3 spells CASSQGLAVSTDTQYF. In DNA form, the CDR3 reads TGTGCCAGCAGCCAAGGACTAGCGGTTAGCACAGATACGCAGTATTTT.

This clonotype has a handful of counts. The rearrangement uses TRBV6-1 and TRBJ1-5; 9 nucleotides match TRBD1. Germline V gives CDR1 MNHNS, CDR2 SASEGT. V dropped 4 bases and J dropped 5; count of bases not matched to a gene: 6. This CDR3 is built from 15 residues. The CDR3 protein is CASSGLDRGYQPQHF. The CDR3 nucleotides read TGTGCCAGCAGTGGATTGGACAGGGGATATCAGCCCCAGCATTTT.

This clonotype occurred a few times. This chain joins TRBV20-1 and TRBJ1-4; D is unresolved. Germline V gives CDR1 DFQATT, CDR2 SNEGSKA (reference sequence). The CDR3 length is 13 residues. V was pared by 0 bases and J by 10 bases, with 12 bases between. Here the CDR3 reads CSARDMDWGKLFF. CDR3 DNA: TGCAGTGCTAGAGATATGGATTGGGGAAAACTGTTTTTT.

The V gene is TRBV28, the J gene TRBJ1-5; 7 nucleotides line up with TRBD1. V dropped 5 bases and J dropped 3; count of bases not matched to a gene: 7. CDR1 is MDHEN, CDR2 SYDVKM, per germline. There are 15 residues in the CDR3. The CDR3 is CASSKLDRINQPQHF. The DNA for the CDR3 is TGTGCCAGCAGTAAACTGGACAGGATCAATCAGCCCCAGCATTTT.

The table lists this clonotype with a count of one. A much more abundant neighbour one base away suggests this may be a read error. J is TRBJ2-3 and V is TRBV28; D may be TRBD1 (6 bases). CDR1 is MDHEN, CDR2 SYDVKM, per germline. V dropped 2 bases and J dropped 2 bases, with 14 bases sitting between them. The CDR3 spans 16 residues. The CDR3 is CASSLGVTGVTDTQYF. CDR3 DNA sequence: TGTGCCAGCAGTTTAGGAGTGACAGGCGTCACAGATACGCAGTATTTT.

This clonotype was found many times. This chain uses TRBV29-1 with TRBJ1-4; D is ambiguous. Germline V lookup: CDR1 SQVTM, CDR2 ANQGSEA. V gave up 7 bases and J gave up 3 bases, with 9 bases separating them. The CDR3 is made up of 12 amino acids. CDR3 sequence: CSARRSNEKLFF. In DNA, the CDR3 is TGCAGCGCGAGGAGGTCTAATGAAAAACTGTTTTTT.

This clonotype was recorded a few times. The chain is built from TRBV20-1 and TRBJ1-2, with D unresolved. V lost 0 bases and J lost 3, with 8 bases in between. Germline lookup yields CDR1 DFQATT and CDR2 SNEGSKA (reference sequence). There are 13 residues in the CDR3. CDR3 in DNA: TGCAGTGCTAGAGAGGGTATTGACTATGGCTACACCTTC. This gives the protein CSAREGIDYGYTF.

This clonotype was counted many times. The CDR3 DNA reads TGTGCCAGCAGTTTAGGCACACTTAATGAAAAACTGTTTTTT. Amino acid sequence: CASSLGTLNEKLFF. The chain joins TRBV5-6 to TRBJ1-4; D is unclear. CDR1 is SGHDT and CDR2 is YYEEEE in the germline V gene. This CDR3 is built from 14 residues. The V and J ends lost 5 bases and 4 bases respectively, with 12 bases between them.

This clonotype was seen at least ten times. The chain carries TRBV7-3 and TRBJ1-6, with a possible D match to TRBD1 (5 bases). Germline values: CDR1 SGHTA, CDR2 FQGTGA. V lost 5 bases to trimming and J lost 9 bases, with 14 bases between them. This CDR3 is 14 amino acids long. The CDR3 coding sequence is TGTGCCAGCAGCCTCCGACAGTATGGTTCACCCCTCCACTTT. Translation: CASSLRQYGSPLHF.